A few counts support the clone carrying this T cell receptor beta chain. The antigen is unknown. The sample originates from a study of T cell repertoires in cytomegalovirus infection. The wider study: CMV epitopes used comprised recently identified HLA-C-restricted ones and well-studied HLA-B-restricted ones. Matching HLA type and CMV infection were both indicated by public TCR beta signatures.

With 3 bases clipped from V and 9 bases from J, the junction kept 7 bases outside the gene matches. CDR3 length: 15 amino acids. Germline V lookup: CDR1 MDHEN, CDR2 SYDVKM. Study-level results: Cumulated frequencies of public TCR beta families served to identify carriers of CMV plus the relevant HLA. HLA-C-restricted CMV clonotypes gave the most frequent clonotype in two of eight donors.

TCRdb re-derived calls from the reads in MiXCR, one entry per CDR3 protein. The sample shows approximately 260,000 distinct CDR3 sequences, about 20% of them seen only once. This rearrangement joins TRBV28 to TRBJ2-1; 11 bases fit TRBD2. This specimen consisted of cultured PBMCs, obtained from culture after CMV antigen stimulation. This receptor was taken from a human donor in good health (CMV status not recorded). Some clones in this sample may be carry-over from other donors' samples. CDR3 sequence (DNA): TGTGCCAGCAGTTTGGAGACTAGCGGGATGATTGAGCAGTTCTTC. Translating gives CASSLETSGMIEQFF. Drawing the rest from reference TRBV28 and TRBJ2-1, the complete variable domain is DVKVTQSSRYLVKRTGEKVFLECVQDMDHENMFWYRQDPGLGLRLIYFSYDVKMKEKGDIPEGYSVSREKKERFSLILESASTNQTSMYLCASSLETSGMIEQFFGPGTRLTVL.